This T cell receptor beta chain originates from a study of monozygotic twins with inflammatory bowel disease. The CDR3 consists of 12 residues. The V gene's germline CDR1 is SQVTM and CDR2 ANQGSEA. Unfractionated whole blood yielded total RNA, and T cells were not sorted. After re-calling the 5' RACE reads, TCRdb lists one entry per CDR3 protein, DNA absent. The sample table includes about 300,000 distinct CDR3 sequences. This chain uses TRBV29-1 with TRBJ1-3; the D call of TRBD1 rests on TCRdb alone, since no DNA is present to check it. What was sequenced was blood. This receptor was identified in a human donor with ulcerative colitis or Crohn's disease, or a healthy co-twin of an affected twin (not recorded which). This CDR3 is CSGRTDLNTIYF.